One and the same sample provided the 16 T cell receptor beta chains below, sequenced in a study of OX40 agonist ivuxolimab in advanced cancers. Assay: immunoSEQ multiplex PCR; the TCRdb copy retains only in-frame clones and omits some. Of about 20,000 clones detected, 75% to 95% appear once; the ten largest clones hold around 60%. This specimen consisted of CD4+ or CD8+ T cells sorted from blood, obtained in a trial of the OX40 agonist ivuxolimab. The receptors shown here come from an adult with an advanced solid tumor such as melanoma, head and neck, liver or kidney cancer.

The chain uses TRBV10-1 and TRBJ2-2; a weak D match, TRBD2 (6 bases). V shed 11 bases and J shed 0 bases, with 16 bases lying between them. This CDR3 has 15 residues. CDR1 and CDR2 from the germline V gene are WNHNN and SYGVQD (reference sequence). The CDR3 is CAPPTGDPNTGELFF. In DNA, the CDR3 is TGCGCCCCGCCCACGGGGGACCCGAACACCGGGGAGCTGTTTTTT.

The J gene is TRBJ2-7, the V gene TRBV5-6, with D perhaps matching TRBD1 (6 bases). Germline CDR1 SGHDT, CDR2 YYEEEE. CDR3 length equals 14 residues. V lost 4 bases and J lost 7, with 18 bases in between. CDR3 DNA sequence: TGTGCCAGCAGCGAGACTACCGGGACACATGAGCAGTACTTC. Protein product: CASSETTGTHEQYF.

This rearrangement joins TRBV29-1 to TRBJ1-2; the D gene is possibly TRBD1 (6 bases). Trimming took 1 base from V and 3 from J, leaving 9 bases between them. CDR1 is SQVTM, CDR2 ANQGSEA, per germline. This CDR3 has 13 amino acids. DNA of the CDR3: TGCAGCGTTGAAGGGACAGCCCACTATGGCTACACCTTC. Encoded protein: CSVEGTAHYGYTF.

Of note for this clone: The junction does not match germline at one end; this may be a read error. The rearrangement links TRBV7-7 to TRBJ2-1; 12 bases agree with TRBD2. The CDR3 loop spans 15 amino acids. Germline loops: CDR1 SSHAT, CDR2 FNYEAQ (reference sequence). In DNA form, the CDR3 reads TGTGCTAGCAGCTTAGCCTCGGGACTAGCGGGTGAGCAGTTCTTC. Its protein product is CASSLASGLAGEQFF.

This clone was found a few times. The chain is built from TRBV4-1 and TRBJ2-7; weak D call: TRBD2 (5 bases). CDR3 length equals 15 residues. CDR1 and CDR2 (germline): MGHRA, YSYEKL. The V end was cut by 3 bases, the J end by 2 bases, with 14 bases between. The CDR3 sequence is CASSHSATGTYEQYF. The CDR3 coding sequence is TGCGCCAGCAGCCACTCCGCGACGGGAACCTACGAGCAGTACTTC.

The count of this clone is one. The CDR3 spells CASSAPVWGQETQYF. As DNA, the CDR3 is TGTGCCAGCAGCGCCCCGGTTTGGGGCCAAGAGACCCAGTACTTC. V gene TRBV11-2 combines with J gene TRBJ2-5; D gene uncertain. CDR3 length: 15 amino acids. CDR1 and CDR2 from the germline V gene are SGHAT and FQNNGV. V was shortened by 5 bases and J by 1 base, with 14 bases between the two germline ends.

This rearrangement joins TRBV6-6 to TRBJ2-7; TRBD1 is a possible D gene (6 bases). V dropped 0 bases and J dropped 2 bases, with 11 bases sitting between them. Germline V lookup: CDR1 MNHNY, CDR2 SVGAGI (reference sequence). This CDR3 region has 15 residues. This CDR3 reads CASSYSTGYPYEQYF. The CDR3, as DNA: TGTGCCAGCAGTTACTCCACAGGGTACCCCTACGAGCAGTACTTC.

V usage is TRBV19 and J usage is TRBJ2-4; D is unclear. The ends were cut back, 3 bases at V and 7 bases at J, with 4 bases in the middle. Germline CDR1 is LNHDA and CDR2 is SQIVND (reference sequence). The length of the CDR3 is 11 residues. CDR3 protein: CASSMGNIQYF. The CDR3 bases are TGTGCCAGTAGTATGGGGAACATTCAGTACTTC.

The V gene is TRBV6-5, the J gene TRBJ2-5; D gene ambiguous. Germline V CDR1 and CDR2: MNHEY, SVGAGI. Trimming stripped 0 bases from V and 4 bases from J, with 15 bases between. CDR3 size: 16 residues. CDR3 nucleotide sequence: TGTGCCAGCAGTTACTCGTCCCTTACCTCCCCAGAGACCCAGTACTTC. Its translation is CASSYSSLTSPETQYF.

The chain combines TRBV6-6 with TRBJ2-5; 7 bases line up with TRBD1. Germline V lookup: CDR1 MNHNY, CDR2 SVGAGI (reference sequence). This CDR3 contains 14 residues. J was trimmed by 2 bases and V by 7 bases; bases with no gene match: 7. The CDR3 loop reads CASISQGLQETQYF. DNA for the CDR3: TGTGCCAGCATTTCACAGGGGCTACAAGAGACCCAGTACTTC.

Only one count was recorded for this clone. The chain employs TRBV10-3 and TRBJ1-2; 12 nucleotides match TRBD1. CDR1 and CDR2 from the germline V gene are ENHRY and SYGVKD. The V gene end was trimmed by 0 bases and the J gene end by 8 bases; junction bases not matched to a gene: 7. The CDR3 runs to 16 residues. CDR3 amino acids: CAISESGTGGVQGYTF. The CDR3 coding sequence is TGTGCCATCAGTGAGTCCGGGACAGGGGGCGTCCAGGGCTACACCTTC.

The V gene is TRBV27, the J gene TRBJ2-1; 11 bases agree with TRBD1. The CDR3 runs to 16 residues. Losses at the gene ends were 3 bases for V and 3 bases for J; bases not matched to a gene: 4. CDR1 is MNHEY and CDR2 is SMNVEV in the germline V gene (reference sequence). CDR3 amino acids: CASSFAGTGGYNEQFF. The CDR3 nucleotides are TGTGCCAGCAGTTTCGCCGGGACAGGGGGCTACAATGAGCAGTTCTTC.

The V and J genes are TRBV2 and TRBJ2-5, with 13 nucleotides matching TRBD2. Unmatched junction bases numbered 4, after V lost 8 bases and J lost 1 base. CDR1 and CDR2 from the germline V gene are SNHLY and FYNNEI. This CDR3 has 15 amino acids. CDR3 loop: CASGGLAGSQETQYF. The CDR3 DNA is TGTGCCAGCGGGGGACTAGCGGGGAGCCAAGAGACCCAGTACTTC.

The chain recombines TRBV30 with TRBJ1-6; D gene ambiguous. Germline V gene lookup returns CDR1 GTSNPN and CDR2 SVGIG (reference sequence). Trimming pared 5 bases from V and 2 bases from J, leaving 13 bases between. The CDR3 extends over 15 amino acids. The DNA for the CDR3 is TGTGCCTGGGCTGTGGGTTGGCCCTATAATTCACCCCTCCACTTT. It codes for CAWAVGWPYNSPLHF.

A few counts support this clone. The rearrangement links TRBV4-1 to TRBJ2-3; 8 bases fit TRBD2. This CDR3 is built from 19 residues. CDR1 and CDR2 from the germline V gene are MGHRA and YSYEKL. The V segment lost 0 bases and the J segment 2 bases; nucleotides outside the gene matches: 13. The CDR3 DNA follows: TGCGCCAGCAGCCAAGATTATTCGGCGGGGGGCCGCTCCACAGATACGCAGTATTTT. Amino acid sequence: CASSQDYSAGGRSTDTQYF.

This chain connects TRBV18 to TRBJ2-2; TRBD2 agrees at 7 bases. The CDR3 covers 16 residues. After removal of 0 bases from V and 6 bases from J, the junction contained 7 bases not matched to a gene. Germline V gives CDR1 KGHSH, CDR2 LQKENI. The CDR3 sequence is CASSPPQSGVSGELFF. In DNA form, the CDR3 reads TGTGCCAGCTCACCACCGCAAAGCGGGGTATCCGGGGAGCTGTTTTTT.